This T cell receptor beta chain was captured in a study of shared clonotypes between healthy human individuals. Turning to this clone: What it binds is unknown.

The germline V gene has CDR1 SEHNR and CDR2 FQNEAQ (reference sequence). Between the trimmed V and J ends, which lost 5 bases and 7 bases, there was a span of 15 bases. The CDR3 has 13 residues. The assay was immunoSEQ multiplex PCR, and TCRdb's table has in-frame clones only and misses some. Counted here are some 1,900,000 clones, around 96% occurring once; the ten biggest clones make up more than 0.95%. Regarding the study as a whole: Naive CD4 clonotypes overlapped across a handful of donors at roughly 5%. On the whole, naive subsets had larger estimated richness than memory subsets had.

The naive CD8 subset, CD45RO-negative cells positively selected for CCR7, excluded terminally differentiated effector memory CD45RA+ cells. Among the donors, all were Caucasian adults who lived in Nashville, Tennessee. The origin of this receptor is a man aged 18 to 29 in good health. The V call is TRBV7-9, the J call TRBJ2-7, with D perhaps TRBD2 (5 bases). The sequenced material came from naive CD8+ T cells sorted from blood. CDR3 loop: CASSGRASLEQYF. CDR3 DNA: TGTGCCAGCAGCGGGCGGGCCTCCTTGGAGCAGTACTTC.